The 28 T cell receptor beta chains below were found in one sample sequenced in a study of PD-1 blockade in classical Hodgkin lymphoma. Every patient experienced relapse after autologous stem cell transplantation, and brentuximab vedotin exposure varied. Assay used: immunoSEQ multiplex PCR; TCRdb lists only in-frame clones, some missing. Altogether tens of thousands of clones are present, about 73% being singletons, with the ten largest covering approximately 10%. Here the sequenced sample was peripheral blood mononuclear cells (PBMCs), taken at baseline. These receptors were collected from a human donor with classical Hodgkin lymphoma.

The V and J genes are TRBV5-1 and TRBJ2-7, with D tentatively TRBD2 (6 bases). This CDR3 spans 14 amino acids. With 4 bases removed from V and 7 bases from J, the gap between germline ends came to 18 bases. Germline V gene sequence: CDR1 SGHRS, CDR2 YFSETQ. CDR3: CASSAGTVRAEQYF. DNA of the CDR3: TGCGCCAGCAGCGCCGGGACTGTTCGGGCAGAGCAGTACTTC.

This chain connects TRBV28 to TRBJ1-6; TRBD1 is a possible D gene (6 bases). There are 17 residues in the CDR3. Germline CDR1 MDHEN, CDR2 SYDVKM. V was clipped by 7 bases and J by 1 base, with 17 bases between them. CDR3 protein: CASMTLGQRSYNSPLHF. CDR3 DNA sequence: TGTGCCAGCATGACCCTAGGACAGCGTTCCTATAATTCACCCCTCCACTTT.

The chain combines TRBV9 with TRBJ2-5; TRBD2 might be the D (6 bases). The DNA end is a closer match to TRBJ2-7, so the J assignment may be wrong. The CDR3 loop spans 15 amino acids. Per the germline V gene, CDR1 is SGDLS and CDR2 is YYNGEE. The CDR3 coding sequence is TGTGCCAGCAGCGTAGAAGGAGGGTTCTCCTACGAGCAGTACTTC. Encoded protein: CASSVEGGFSYEQYF.

The chain recombines TRBV7-8 with TRBJ1-2, with D tentatively TRBD1 (5 bases). This CDR3 contains 13 residues. Germline V CDR1 and CDR2: SGHVS, FQNEAQ. With 5 bases removed from V and 5 bases from J, the gap between germline ends came to 12 bases. The CDR3 sequence: CASSPPGTYGYTF. As DNA, the CDR3 is TGTGCCAGCAGCCCCCCAGGGACGTATGGCTACACCTTC. The whole variable domain, remainder taken from reference TRBV7-8 and TRBJ1-2, is GAGVSQSPRYKVAKRGQDVALRCDPISGHVSLFWYQQALGQGPEFLTYFQNEAQLDKSGLPSDRFFAERPEGSVSTLKIQRTQQEDSAVYLCASSPPGTYGYTFGSGTRLTVV.

Concerning this clone: This sample includes further DNA sequences coding for the same CDR3. The chain combines TRBV5-1 with TRBJ2-1; D perhaps matches TRBD1 (6 bases). Looked up from germline, CDR1 is SGHRS and CDR2 is YFSETQ. The CDR3 totals 15 residues. Trimming pared 1 base from V and 7 bases from J, leaving 15 bases between. The CDR3 bases are TGCGCCAGCAGCTTGAGGCAGGGGCAGGGGAATGAGCAGTTCTTC. Residues: CASSLRQGQGNEQFF.

The chain recombines TRBV27 with TRBJ2-7, with a tentative D call TRBD2 (5 bases). Germline CDR1 reads MNHEY; CDR2 reads SMNVEV (reference sequence). V was cut by 2 bases and J by 4 bases, with 12 bases left in between. The CDR3 is 14 amino acids. The CDR3 spells CASSLNAPGYEQYF. The CDR3 coding sequence is TGTGCCAGCAGTTTAAACGCCCCGGGGTACGAGCAGTACTTC.

The chain uses TRBV30 and TRBJ2-3, with 8 bases identical to TRBD2. Germline trimming cut 3 bases from V and 0 bases from J; bases unmatched to any gene: 5. Germline V gene data show CDR1 as GTSNPN and CDR2 as SVGIG (reference sequence). The CDR3 loop spans 15 amino acids. The CDR3 DNA reads as TGTGCCTGGAGCGGCGGGGGGCGAAGCACAGATACGCAGTATTTT. Protein product: CAWSGGGRSTDTQYF.

The gene calls are TRBV6-5 and TRBJ1-1; 7 bases are a match to TRBD1. This CDR3 spans 14 amino acids. In germline, CDR1 is MNHEY, CDR2 SVGAGI. Trimming removed 5 bases from V and 4 bases from J; junction bases left unmatched: 7. The CDR3 spells CASSNRGDGTEAFF. DNA of the CDR3: TGTGCCAGCAGTAACAGGGGAGATGGCACTGAAGCTTTCTTT.

The chain is built from TRBV7-6 and TRBJ2-7; 12 nucleotides align to TRBD1. Germline V CDR1 and CDR2: SGHVS, FNYEAQ. Trimming took 4 bases from V and 7 from J; bases not matched to a gene: 5. The CDR3 extends over 14 amino acids. The CDR3 here is CASSWGQGANEQYF. In DNA form, the CDR3 reads TGTGCCAGCAGCTGGGGACAGGGGGCAAATGAGCAGTACTTC.

The rearrangement joins TRBV12-5 to TRBJ1-2; a possible D gene is TRBD1 (5 bases). CDR3 length: 15 amino acids. Germline V gene data show CDR1 as LGHNT and CDR2 as FRNRAP. V shed 0 bases and J shed 4 bases, with 12 bases lying between them. The CDR3: CASGLVAGEGYGYTF. The CDR3, as DNA: TGTGCTAGTGGTTTGGTGGCGGGGGAAGGCTATGGCTACACCTTC.

This clone showed up just a few times. The chain is built from TRBV2 and TRBJ1-1; the D is unclear. Germline V CDR1 and CDR2: SNHLY, FYNNEI. This CDR3 has 13 residues. Trimming left V 10 bases short and J 0 bases short, with 12 bases between. The CDR3 spells CATAFLMNTEAFF. The CDR3, as DNA: TGTGCCACAGCTTTTCTTATGAACACTGAAGCTTTCTTT.

Concerning this clone: Other nucleotide sequences from this sample produce the same CDR3. This CDR3 is CASSLSGANVLTF. CDR3 coding DNA: TGTGCCAGCAGTTTGTCCGGGGCCAACGTCCTGACTTTC. This rearrangement joins TRBV27 to TRBJ2-6; D gene ambiguous. The CDR3 sequence is 13 residues long. CDR1 and CDR2 (germline): MNHEY, SMNVEV (reference sequence). The ends were cut back, 3 bases at V and 4 bases at J, with 4 bases in the middle.

The table lists this clone with a count of one. The chain joins TRBV27 to TRBJ2-5, with TRBD1 as a possible D gene (6 bases). Germline V gives CDR1 MNHEY, CDR2 SMNVEV (reference sequence). Deletions cut 7 bases from V and 3 bases from J, with 18 bases between. The CDR3 sequence is 15 residues long. CDR3: CASKHLRDTEETQYF. The CDR3 DNA follows: TGTGCCAGCAAGCACCTACGGGACACGGAAGAGACCCAGTACTTC.

In DNA form, the CDR3 reads TGCGCCAGCAGCTTGGGACTAGCGGGAGCAGATACGCAGTATTTT. It codes for CASSLGLAGADTQYF. This chain uses TRBV5-1 with TRBJ2-3; TRBD2 agrees at 12 bases. This CDR3 has 15 amino acids. The germline CDR1 and CDR2 sequences are SGHRS and YFSETQ. J gave up 4 bases and V 0 bases, and 0 bases lay outside the gene matches.

The CDR3 spells CSVGEGFLYGYTF. Written as DNA, the CDR3 is TGCAGCGTTGGAGAAGGGTTTCTCTATGGCTACACCTTC. The gene calls are TRBV29-1 and TRBJ1-2; no reliable D call. Between the trimmed V and J ends, which lost 4 bases and 4 bases, there was a span of 13 bases. Germline CDR1 and CDR2: SQVTM and ANQGSEA. The CDR3 is 13 amino acids.

This chain joins TRBV6-1 and TRBJ1-5, with D unresolved. V was cut by 9 bases and J by 1 base, with 16 bases left in between. The CDR3 runs 15 residues. Germline-derived CDR1 and CDR2 are MNHNS and SASEGT. Written as DNA, the CDR3 is TGTGCCAGTAAACCGAGAGCGGACAGCAATCAGCCCCAGCATTTT. It yields the protein CASKPRADSNQPQHF.

The V call is TRBV19, the J call TRBJ2-7; no clear D. This CDR3 spans 12 amino acids. Germline loops: CDR1 LNHDA, CDR2 SQIVND (reference sequence). V was trimmed by 1 base and J by 7 bases, leaving 8 bases between them. CDR3 amino acids: CASSIGALEQYF. In DNA form, the CDR3 reads TGTGCCAGTAGTATAGGGGCTTTGGAGCAGTACTTC.

This clone has a single count. This chain links TRBV9 with TRBJ1-1; D uncertain. V lost 0 bases and J lost 7, with 7 bases in between. Germline V gives CDR1 SGDLS, CDR2 YYNGEE. The CDR3 contains 12 residues. The CDR3 spells CASSVGWGEAFF. The CDR3 nucleotides read TGTGCCAGCAGCGTAGGTTGGGGTGAAGCTTTCTTT.

The chain joins TRBV6-1 to TRBJ2-3; TRBD2 matches at 12 bases. With V trimmed by 3 bases and J by 0 bases, 10 bases remained unmatched. The length of the CDR3 is 19 residues. The germline V gene has CDR1 MNHNS and CDR2 SASEGT. DNA for the CDR3: TGTGCCAGCAGTGATTCACTAGCGGGGGGACGGGCGAGCACAGATACGCAGTATTTT. It is translated as CASSDSLAGGRASTDTQYF.

As regards this clone: One end of the junction is discordant with germline, which a read error may explain. The chain carries TRBV5-3 and TRBJ1-1; no definite D call. TRBV5-3 is reported as an ORF; its role is uncertain. This CDR3 is 12 amino acids long. The CDR3 sequence is CASSYGEAEAFF. The CDR3 DNA follows: TGTGCCAGCAGCTATGGGGAAGCTGAAGCTTTCTTT.

This chain's CDR3 is CASSDERAAGQPQHF. The CDR3 DNA sequence: TGTGCCAGCAGCGACGAGCGGGCCGCGGGTCAGCCCCAGCATTTT. The chain is built from TRBV7-6 and TRBJ1-5; D not certain. Germline V gene data show CDR1 as SGHVS and CDR2 as FNYEAQ. With 5 bases removed from V and 6 bases from J, the gap between germline ends came to 17 bases. The CDR3 consists of 15 residues.

The V gene is TRBV7-9, the J gene TRBJ2-7, with D possibly TRBD2 on 5 matching bases. The germline V gene has CDR1 SEHNR and CDR2 FQNEAQ (reference sequence). With 6 bases removed from V and 2 bases from J, the gap between germline ends came to 8 bases. The CDR3 totals 12 residues. The CDR3 protein is CASRPSTYEQYF. CDR3 bases: TGTGCCAGCAGGCCTAGCACCTACGAGCAGTACTTC. Together with reference TRBV7-9 and TRBJ2-7, the CDR3 gives the full variable domain: DTGVSQNPRHKITKRGQNVTFRCDPISEHNRLYWYRQTLGQGPEFLTYFQNEAQLEKSRLLSDRFSAERPKGSFSTLEIQRTEQGDSAMYLCASRPSTYEQYFGPGTRLTVT.

This rearrangement joins TRBV19 to TRBJ1-2; perhaps TRBD1 as D (6 bases). This CDR3 region has 12 residues. V lost 10 bases and J lost 4, with 13 bases in between. The germline gives CDR1 LNHDA, CDR2 SQIVND (reference sequence). The CDR3 reads CATTGQIYGYTF. In DNA form, the CDR3 reads TGTGCCACTACCGGACAGATCTATGGCTACACCTTC.

This chain joins TRBV18 and TRBJ1-2; tentative D call: TRBD1 (5 bases). Germline CDR1 and CDR2: KGHSH and LQKENI. This CDR3 is built from 15 residues. The V end was cut by 0 bases, the J end by 1 base, with 9 bases between. This CDR3 is CASSPPTASNYGYTF. The CDR3 DNA sequence: TGTGCCAGCTCACCACCGACAGCGAGTAACTATGGCTACACCTTC.

V gene TRBV9 combines with J gene TRBJ2-1; D may be TRBD2 (6 bases). The CDR3 sequence is 15 residues long. Germline-derived CDR1 and CDR2 are SGDLS and YYNGEE. Trimming left V 4 bases short and J 3 bases short, with 14 bases between. In DNA, the CDR3 is TGTGCCAGCAGCCTCACTGGGGGGTACTACAATGAGCAGTTCTTC. It yields the protein CASSLTGGYYNEQFF.

V usage is TRBV28 and J usage is TRBJ1-2; no firm D call. Trimming cost V 6 bases and J 8 bases, with 13 bases left between them. Germline V gene data show CDR1 as MDHEN and CDR2 as SYDVKM. The CDR3 covers 12 residues. The CDR3: CASRLNFLGYTF. For the CDR3, the DNA is TGTGCCAGCAGACTTAACTTCTTGGGCTACACCTTC.

This clone was recorded only once. This chain joins TRBV11-3 and TRBJ1-1; no definite D call. CDR3 length: 14 residues. The V end was cut by 0 bases, the J end by 9 bases, with 14 bases between. Looked up from germline, CDR1 is SGHNT and CDR2 is YENEEA. CDR3 protein: CASSLDPLQSKAFF. For the CDR3, the DNA is TGTGCCAGCAGCTTAGATCCTTTACAGTCTAAAGCTTTCTTT.

This clone was counted a few times. The V gene is TRBV5-1, the J gene TRBJ2-7; unclear D gene. The V end lost 7 bases, the J end lost 0 bases, and 14 bases lay between the germline ends. The CDR3 contains 14 residues. Germline V lookup: CDR1 SGHRS, CDR2 YFSETQ. The CDR3 DNA reads TGCGCCAGCCTCGAAGGGCCCAGCTCCTACGAGCAGTACTTC. Translating it yields CASLEGPSSYEQYF. Drawing the rest from reference TRBV5-1 and TRBJ2-7, the complete variable domain is KAGVTQTPRYLIKTRGQQVTLSCSPISGHRSVSWYQQTPGQGLQFLFEYFSETQRNKGNFPGRFSGRQFSNSRSEMNVSTLELGDSALYLCASLEGPSSYEQYFGPGTRLTVT.